This TCR beta chain was captured by sequencing in a study of blood T cell repertoires in COVID-19. Background on the study: The origin of the acute and convalescent COVID-19 samples was the United States, Italy and Spain. In each case, the material was cDNA or gDNA derived from T cells, B-cell-depleted T cells, or PBMCs.

J lost 2 bases, V lost 6 bases, and 3 bases had no gene match. This CDR3 region has 13 residues. Germline lookup yields CDR1 KGHSH and CDR2 LQKENI. Authors' processing steps: Nucleated cell counts were estimated from reference gene primer amplification. Repertoires were generated with immunoSEQ multiplex PCR, while TCRdb's copy carries only in-frame clones and drops some. The V and J calls and clone size come from that table; D and trimming were worked out from the DNA. Of some 45,000 clones listed, over 80% are singletons. This TCR was recovered from a man older than 75 in a cohort sampled during active COVID-19. The chain uses TRBV18 and TRBJ1-1; 7 bases match TRBD1. Material: peripheral blood. CDR3 sequence: CASSGQSNTEAFF. CDR3 coding DNA: TGTGCCAGCTCGGGACAGTCTAACACTGAAGCTTTCTTT. Filled out from reference TRBV18 and TRBJ1-1, the complete variable domain reads NAGVMQNPRHLVRRRGQEARLRCSPMKGHSHVYWYRQLPEEGLKFMVYLQKENIIDESGMPKERFSAEFPKEGPSILRIQQVVRGDSAAYFCASSGQSNTEAFFGQGTRLTVV.